The next 9 T cell receptor beta chains were all read from a single sample in a study of control samples from healthy donors and cancer patients. Measured with immunoSEQ multiplex PCR; TCRdb has only the in-frame clones, and not every one. The sample lists over 110,000 clones; around 85% were seen once. Input material: blood. The receptors were sampled from a woman aged 30 to 39 in good health.

The chain carries TRBV28 and TRBJ2-7; D possibly matches TRBD1 or TRBD2 (7 bases each). The germline gives CDR1 MDHEN, CDR2 SYDVKM. V was shortened by 6 bases and J by 3 bases, with 15 bases between the two germline ends. The CDR3 spans 14 residues. The CDR3 reads CASRTQGGSYEQYF. The CDR3 DNA reads as TGTGCCAGCAGAACTCAGGGGGGGAGCTACGAGCAGTACTTC.

This sequence joins TRBV18 and TRBJ2-1; maybe TRBD2 (6 bases). The germline V and J ends were trimmed by 1 base and 2 bases, with 12 bases remaining between them. CDR3 length equals 16 residues. Per the germline V gene, CDR1 is KGHSH and CDR2 is LQKENI. The CDR3 is CASSPLDSGAYNEQFF. Here the CDR3 DNA reads TGTGCCAGCTCACCACTTGATAGCGGAGCCTACAATGAGCAGTTCTTC.

The chain recombines TRBV27 with TRBJ2-7; 10 nucleotides line up with TRBD2. J gave up 6 bases and V 3 bases, and 8 bases lay outside the gene matches. This CDR3 is 15 amino acids long. Germline V gene data show CDR1 as MNHEY and CDR2 as SMNVEV (reference sequence). CDR3 region: CASSLASGSSGEQYF. DNA of the CDR3: TGTGCCAGCAGTTTGGCTAGCGGGAGTTCAGGCGAGCAGTACTTC.

The gene calls are TRBV28 and TRBJ1-2, with 8 bases lining up with TRBD1. This CDR3 has 14 amino acids. CDR1 and CDR2 (germline): MDHEN, SYDVKM. Trimming took 2 bases from V and 4 from J; bases not matched to a gene: 3. CDR3 sequence reads: CASSLVGTGYGYTF. For the CDR3, the DNA is TGTGCCAGCAGTTTAGTGGGGACAGGCTATGGCTACACCTTC.

This chain joins TRBV5-6 and TRBJ1-3; D is possibly TRBD1 (6 bases). The CDR3 runs to 15 residues. The V end lost 1 base, the J end lost 1 base, and 9 bases lay between the germline ends. Germline V gene lookup returns CDR1 SGHDT and CDR2 YYEEEE. CDR3 in DNA: TGTGCCAGCAGCTTGTTACAGGGTTCTGGAAACACCATATATTTT. Its translation: CASSLLQGSGNTIYF.

The chain combines TRBV5-1 with TRBJ2-1, with D possibly matching TRBD2 (5 bases). Germline CDR1 and CDR2: SGHRS and YFSETQ. This CDR3 region has 17 residues. V lost 0 bases, J lost 2 bases, and 15 bases lay in between. The DNA for the CDR3 is TGCGCCAGCAGCTTGGGGCTTAGCGCGAGTCCCTACAATGAGCAGTTCTTC. This translates into CASSLGLSASPYNEQFF.

This chain connects TRBV28 to TRBJ2-2; TRBD1 matches 12 bases. There are 18 residues in the CDR3. Losses at the gene ends were 3 bases for V and 6 bases for J; bases not matched to a gene: 11. The germline CDR1 and CDR2 sequences are MDHEN and SYDVKM. CDR3 sequence: CASSLPWGTGGAAGELFF. CDR3 nucleotides: TGTGCCAGCAGTTTGCCTTGGGGGACAGGGGGCGCTGCCGGGGAGCTGTTTTTT.

V gene TRBV30 combines with J gene TRBJ1-2; D not certain. CDR1 and CDR2 (germline): GTSNPN, SVGIG (reference sequence). Trimming took off 2 bases at V and 4 bases at J, with 17 bases between the two ends. CDR3 length: 15 residues. CDR3 residues: CAWSNWQETAYGYTF. The CDR3 DNA reads as TGTGCCTGGAGTAATTGGCAGGAGACTGCCTATGGCTACACCTTC.

The chain links TRBV28 to TRBJ2-7; the match to TRBD1 covers 10 bases. The CDR3 runs to 12 residues. V shed 10 bases, J shed 3 bases, and the junction held 3 bases outside the gene matches. In germline, CDR1 is MDHEN, CDR2 SYDVKM. The CDR3 region is CAIGTGDYEQYF. CDR3 sequence (DNA): TGTGCCATTGGGACAGGGGACTACGAGCAGTACTTC. The variable domain in full, with the rest retrieved from reference TRBV28 and TRBJ2-7, is DVKVTQSSRYLVKRTGEKVFLECVQDMDHENMFWYRQDPGLGLRLIYFSYDVKMKEKGDIPEGYSVSREKKERFSLILESASTNQTSMYLCAIGTGDYEQYFGPGTRLTVT.